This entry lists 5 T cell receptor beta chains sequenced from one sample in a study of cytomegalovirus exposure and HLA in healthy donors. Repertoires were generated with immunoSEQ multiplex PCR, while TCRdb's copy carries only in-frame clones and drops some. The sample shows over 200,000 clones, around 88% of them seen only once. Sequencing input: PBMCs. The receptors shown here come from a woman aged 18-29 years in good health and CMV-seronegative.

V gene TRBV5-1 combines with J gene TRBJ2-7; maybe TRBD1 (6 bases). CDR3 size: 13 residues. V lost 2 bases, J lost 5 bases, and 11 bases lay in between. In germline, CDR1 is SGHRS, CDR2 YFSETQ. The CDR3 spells CASSFTGSHEQYF. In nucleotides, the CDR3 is TGCGCCAGCAGCTTTACAGGGTCCCACGAGCAGTACTTC.

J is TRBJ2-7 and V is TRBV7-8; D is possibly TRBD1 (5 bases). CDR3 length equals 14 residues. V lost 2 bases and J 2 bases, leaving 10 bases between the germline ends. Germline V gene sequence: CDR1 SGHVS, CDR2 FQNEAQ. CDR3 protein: CASSLMQGPYEQYF. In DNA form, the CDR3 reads TGTGCCAGCAGCTTAATGCAGGGTCCCTACGAGCAGTACTTC.

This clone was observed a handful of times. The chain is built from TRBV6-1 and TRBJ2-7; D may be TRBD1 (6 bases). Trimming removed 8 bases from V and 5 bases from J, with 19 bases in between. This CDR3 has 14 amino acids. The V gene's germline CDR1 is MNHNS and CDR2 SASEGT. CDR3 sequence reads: CASRWAQGPDEQYF. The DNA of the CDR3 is TGTGCCAGCCGTTGGGCGCAGGGGCCCGACGAGCAGTACTTC.

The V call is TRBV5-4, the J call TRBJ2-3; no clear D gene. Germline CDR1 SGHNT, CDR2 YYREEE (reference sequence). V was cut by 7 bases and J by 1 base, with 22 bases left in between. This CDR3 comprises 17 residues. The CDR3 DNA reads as TGTGCCAGCTCTGCCCCTGAACGGTCCTCTCGCACAGATACGCAGTATTTT. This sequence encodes CASSAPERSSRTDTQYF.

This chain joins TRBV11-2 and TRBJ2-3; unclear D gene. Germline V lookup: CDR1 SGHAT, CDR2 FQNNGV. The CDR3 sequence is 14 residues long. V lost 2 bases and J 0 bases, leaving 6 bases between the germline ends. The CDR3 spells CASSLIRSTDTQYF. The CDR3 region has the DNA TGTGCCAGCAGCTTAATCCGGAGCACAGATACGCAGTATTTT.